One sample yielded the 23 T cell receptor beta chains listed below, sequenced in a study of blood T cell repertoires in COVID-19. The assay was immunoSEQ multiplex PCR, and TCRdb's table has in-frame clones only and misses some. The sample consists of a few hundred thousand clones, 75% to 90% of them appearing once. Sequencing input: peripheral blood. The origin of the receptors is a man younger than 45 with acute or convalescent COVID-19.

The sample holds one count of this clone. This chain connects TRBV4-1 to TRBJ1-4, with 11 bases matching TRBD1. The CDR3 has 19 residues. Germline V CDR1 and CDR2: MGHRA, YSYEKL. The trim removed 2 bases at V and 2 bases at J, leaving 10 bases unmatched. This CDR3 reads CASSQPPGQGGATNEKLFF. For the CDR3, the DNA is TGCGCCAGCAGCCAACCTCCGGGACAGGGGGGGGCTACTAATGAAAAACTGTTTTTT.

This clone was observed a handful of times. This chain connects TRBV14 to TRBJ1-1; D remains unclear. This CDR3 has 15 amino acids. V was clipped by 4 bases and J by 5 bases, with 17 bases between them. Germline values: CDR1 SGHDN, CDR2 FVKESK. CDR3 nucleotide sequence: TGTGCCAGCAGCCGGGAGAGGAGGGTGGGAACTGAAGCTTTCTTT. Protein: CASSRERRVGTEAFF.

The rearrangement links TRBV2 to TRBJ2-5; D is ambiguous. CDR1 is SNHLY, CDR2 FYNNEI, per germline. The V and J ends lost 9 bases and 5 bases respectively, with 16 bases between them. This CDR3 contains 13 residues. This CDR3 reads CASSGRSAETQYF. The CDR3 DNA reads as TGTGCCAGTTCTGGTCGATCTGCGGAGACCCAGTACTTC. The whole variable domain, remainder taken from reference TRBV2 and TRBJ2-5, is EPEVTQTPSHQVTQMGQEVILRCVPISNHLYFYWYRQILGQKVEFLVSFYNNEISEKSEIFDDQFSVERPDGSNFTLKIRSTKLEDSAMYFCASSGRSAETQYFGPGTRLLVL.

V is TRBV6-1 and J is TRBJ1-2; D gene unclear. V lost 3 bases and J lost 2, with 7 bases in between. The CDR3 is 13 amino acids. The germline V gene encodes CDR1 MNHNS and CDR2 SASEGT. The DNA for the CDR3 is TGTGCCAGCAGTGACAGGATCAACTATGGCTACACCTTC. It is translated as CASSDRINYGYTF.

The chain uses TRBV29-1 and TRBJ2-2, with D possibly being TRBD1 (6 bases). Trimming shortened V by 7 bases and J by 3 bases, and 9 bases separated the two germline ends. The CDR3 totals 12 residues. The germline gives CDR1 SQVTM, CDR2 ANQGSEA. CDR3 in DNA: TGCAGCGGCGAGGGGGACACCGGGGAGCTGTTTTTT. Its translation is CSGEGDTGELFF.

The chain carries TRBV5-1 and TRBJ2-7; TRBD1 might be the D (7 bases). The CDR3 runs 15 residues. The ends were cut back, 1 base at V and 0 bases at J, with 11 bases in the middle. Germline V gene lookup returns CDR1 SGHRS and CDR2 YFSETQ. The CDR3 DNA follows: TGCGCCAGCAGCTTGCGACAGGGAGGCTCCTACGAGCAGTACTTC. It codes for CASSLRQGGSYEQYF.

The chain is built from TRBV19 and TRBJ1-3; D is unresolved. Trimming stripped 5 bases from V and 0 bases from J, with 8 bases between. The CDR3 totals 14 residues. CDR1 LNHDA and CDR2 SQIVND come from the germline V gene (reference sequence). CDR3 DNA: TGTGCCAGTAGTCGGTTCTCCTCTGGAAACACCATATATTTT. Amino acids: CASSRFSSGNTIYF. Drawing the rest from reference TRBV19 and TRBJ1-3, the complete variable domain is DGGITQSPKYLFRKEGQNVTLSCEQNLNHDAMYWYRQDPGQGLRLIYYSQIVNDFQKGDIAEGYSVSREKKESFPLTVTSAQKNPTAFYLCASSRFSSGNTIYFGEGSWLTVV.

This clone showed up just a few times. The chain recombines TRBV2 with TRBJ1-5, with 10 bases that match TRBD1. CDR1 SNHLY and CDR2 FYNNEI come from the germline V gene. The CDR3 loop spans 16 amino acids. V shed 8 bases, J shed 0 bases, and the junction held 7 bases outside the gene matches. This CDR3 is CASRDRGFYSNQPQHF. DNA for the CDR3: TGTGCCAGCCGGGACAGGGGATTTTATAGCAATCAGCCCCAGCATTTT.

The rearrangement links TRBV29-1 to TRBJ1-3; D call uncertain. The V end lost 3 bases, the J end lost 4 bases, and 13 bases lay between the germline ends. In germline, CDR1 is SQVTM, CDR2 ANQGSEA. CDR3 size: 14 residues. The CDR3 protein is CSVDKAGRGNTIYF. CDR3 sequence (DNA): TGCAGCGTTGATAAGGCGGGGAGGGGAAACACCATATATTTT.

The genes are TRBV7-9 and TRBJ2-7; D is undetermined. CDR3 length equals 15 residues. Trimming stripped 5 bases from V and 3 bases from J, with 17 bases between. The germline V gene encodes CDR1 SEHNR and CDR2 FQNEAQ (reference sequence). The CDR3 here is CASSLGIVRDYEQYF. In nucleotides, the CDR3 is TGTGCCAGCAGCCTAGGCATCGTACGAGACTACGAGCAGTACTTC. Full variable domain (outside the CDR3, taken from reference TRBV7-9 and TRBJ2-7): DTGVSQNPRHKITKRGQNVTFRCDPISEHNRLYWYRQTLGQGPEFLTYFQNEAQLEKSRLLSDRFSAERPKGSFSTLEIQRTEQGDSAMYLCASSLGIVRDYEQYFGPGTRLTVT.

The chain couples TRBV10-3 to TRBJ2-7; 12 nucleotides line up with TRBD2. The V and J ends lost 7 bases and 1 base, in that order; junction bases with no gene match: 5. The CDR3 runs to 15 residues. Germline CDR1 ENHRY, CDR2 SYGVKD. The CDR3 DNA is TGTGCCATCACCGTGGGGACTAGCGGGTCCTACGAGCAGTACTTC. Translating it yields CAITVGTSGSYEQYF.

CDR3 in amino acids: CASSQDSQGGGYTF. DNA of the CDR3: TGTGCCAGCAGCCAAGATAGTCAGGGCGGAGGCTACACCTTC. The V and J genes are TRBV4-2 and TRBJ1-2; possibly TRBD1 for D (5 bases). V shed 0 bases and J shed 8 bases, with 13 bases lying between them. CDR3 length: 14 residues. Germline values: CDR1 LGHNA, CDR2 YNFKEQ.

This clone was seen a few times. V gene TRBV30 combines with J gene TRBJ1-4; no clear D gene. V was trimmed by 2 bases and J by 7 bases, leaving 11 bases between them. Germline-derived CDR1 and CDR2 are GTSNPN and SVGIG (reference sequence). There are 13 residues in the CDR3. CDR3 loop: CAWSRGEVEKLFF. CDR3 coding DNA: TGTGCCTGGAGTCGCGGGGAGGTTGAAAAACTGTTTTTT.

The chain uses TRBV11-2 and TRBJ2-7, with D maybe TRBD2 (6 bases). CDR3 size: 13 residues. Trimming took off 5 bases at V and 3 bases at J, with 11 bases between the two ends. The germline V gene encodes CDR1 SGHAT and CDR2 FQNNGV. The CDR3 bases are TGTGCCAGCAGCCCGGGACTCCGCTACGAGCAGTACTTC. It is translated as CASSPGLRYEQYF. Full variable domain (outside the CDR3, taken from reference TRBV11-2 and TRBJ2-7): EAGVAQSPRYKIIEKRQSVAFWCNPISGHATLYWYQQILGQGPKLLIQFQNNGVVDDSQLPKDRFSAERLKGVDSTLKIQPAKLEDSAVYLCASSPGLRYEQYFGPGTRLTVT.

The chain couples TRBV11-1 to TRBJ2-7; 13 bases align to TRBD2. This CDR3 spans 14 amino acids. Losses at the gene ends were 7 bases for V and 4 bases for J; bases not matched to a gene: 4. Germline values: CDR1 SGHAT, CDR2 FQDESV (reference sequence). CDR3 residues: CASTLTSGRYEQYF. DNA for the CDR3: TGTGCCAGCACCCTGACTAGCGGGAGGTACGAGCAGTACTTC.

The chain joins TRBV5-1 to TRBJ1-5; TRBD1 matches 7 bases. Germline values: CDR1 SGHRS, CDR2 YFSETQ. The CDR3 runs to 15 residues. V was pared by 4 bases and J by 5 bases, with 9 bases of the junction left unmatched. CDR3 protein: CASSMRGDSHQPQHF. In DNA form, the CDR3 reads TGCGCCAGCAGCATGCGCGGGGACAGCCATCAGCCCCAGCATTTT.

This chain joins TRBV24-1 and TRBJ2-1, with D perhaps matching TRBD1 (6 bases). The CDR3 runs to 16 residues. In germline, CDR1 is KGHDR, CDR2 SFDVKD. V lost 3 bases, J lost 2 bases, and 13 bases lay in between. CDR3 loop: CATSDPKGGTYNEQFF. DNA of the CDR3: TGTGCCACCAGTGATCCCAAAGGGGGTACCTACAATGAGCAGTTCTTC.

This chain connects TRBV28 to TRBJ1-1; 8 bases fit TRBD1. CDR3 length: 16 amino acids. The V segment lost 5 bases and the J segment 5 bases; nucleotides outside the gene matches: 13. Germline CDR1 MDHEN, CDR2 SYDVKM. CDR3 bases: TGTGCCAGCAGTCTTACAGGGGGAGGATATGGTACTGAAGCTTTCTTT. Its translation is CASSLTGGGYGTEAFF.

The chain links TRBV7-9 to TRBJ1-5; weak D call: TRBD1 (6 bases). The CDR3 is 15 amino acids. CDR1 and CDR2 (germline): SEHNR, FQNEAQ (reference sequence). The V end was cut by 2 bases, the J end by 2 bases, with 10 bases between. For the CDR3, the DNA is TGTGCCAGCAGCTTATCCTCAGGGGGCAATCAGCCCCAGCATTTT. Its protein is CASSLSSGGNQPQHF.

J is TRBJ2-3 and V is TRBV3-1 (or the pseudogene TRBV3-2); D is uncertain. Germline V gives CDR1 LGHDT, CDR2 YNNKEL (reference sequence). Trimming left V 1 base short and J 14 bases short, with 13 bases between. The CDR3 length is 12 residues. The CDR3 is CASSQGASLLYF. The CDR3 nucleotides read TGTGCCAGCAGCCAAGGGGCTTCACTCCTGTATTTT.

The chain couples TRBV30 to TRBJ2-2; D perhaps matches TRBD1 (6 bases). Germline V lookup: CDR1 GTSNPN, CDR2 SVGIG (reference sequence). The CDR3 extends over 16 amino acids. Between the trimmed V and J ends, which lost 1 base and 3 bases, there was a span of 15 bases. The CDR3 DNA reads TGTGCCTGGAGTGACGCCCAATCAGGGGACACCGGGGAGCTGTTTTTT. Protein sequence: CAWSDAQSGDTGELFF.

The chain combines TRBV6-5 with TRBJ2-4, with TRBD2 matching 12 bases. Germline CDR1 MNHEY, CDR2 SVGAGI. The V and J ends lost 4 bases and 4 bases, in that order; junction bases with no gene match: 2. This CDR3 spans 15 amino acids. In DNA form, the CDR3 reads TGTGCCAGCAGTTTCGGACTAGCGGGGAAAAACATTCAGTACTTC. Translation: CASSFGLAGKNIQYF.

On this clone itself: This sample includes further DNA sequences coding for the same CDR3. The J gene is TRBJ1-6, the V gene TRBV18, with 8 bases lining up with TRBD1. Germline loops: CDR1 KGHSH, CDR2 LQKENI. The length of the CDR3 is 14 residues. The V and J ends lost 3 bases and 10 bases, in that order; junction bases with no gene match: 5. This chain's CDR3 is CASSPDRGKSPLHF. CDR3 DNA sequence: TGTGCCAGCTCACCCGACAGGGGAAAGTCACCCCTCCACTTT.